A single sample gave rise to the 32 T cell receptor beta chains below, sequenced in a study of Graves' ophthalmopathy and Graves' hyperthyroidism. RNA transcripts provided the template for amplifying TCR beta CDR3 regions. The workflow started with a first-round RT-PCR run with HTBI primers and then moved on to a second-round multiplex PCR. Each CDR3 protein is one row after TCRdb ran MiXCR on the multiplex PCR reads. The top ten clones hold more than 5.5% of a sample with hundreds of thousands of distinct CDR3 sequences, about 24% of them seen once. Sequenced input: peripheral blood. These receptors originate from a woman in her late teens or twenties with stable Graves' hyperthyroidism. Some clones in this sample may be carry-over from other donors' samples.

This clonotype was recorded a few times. The CDR3 DNA reads as TGTGCCAGCAGTCGACTTAGAGGGGGCAATCAGCCCCAGCATTTT. Translating gives CASSRLRGGNQPQHF. J is TRBJ1-5 and V is TRBV6-2 or TRBV6-3, with D possibly matching TRBD1 (5 bases). CDR3 length: 15 amino acids. With 5 bases removed from V and 2 bases from J, the gap between germline ends came to 13 bases. Germline V lookup: CDR1 MNHEY, CDR2 SVGEGT.

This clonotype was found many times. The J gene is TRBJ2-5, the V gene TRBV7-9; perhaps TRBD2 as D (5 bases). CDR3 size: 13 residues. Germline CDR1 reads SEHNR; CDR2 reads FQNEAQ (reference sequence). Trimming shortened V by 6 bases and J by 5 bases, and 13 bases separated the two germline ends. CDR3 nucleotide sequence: TGTGCCAGCAGTTCGAGCCGAGGGGAGACCCAGTACTTC. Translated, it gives CASSSSRGETQYF.

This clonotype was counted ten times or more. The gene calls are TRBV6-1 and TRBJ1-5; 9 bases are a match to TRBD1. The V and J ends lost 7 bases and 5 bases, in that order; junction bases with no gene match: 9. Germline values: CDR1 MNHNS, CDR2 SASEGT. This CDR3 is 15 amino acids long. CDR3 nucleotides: TGTGCCAGCACCGGACAGGGGCTGGCTCATCAGCCCCAGCATTTT. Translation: CASTGQGLAHQPQHF.

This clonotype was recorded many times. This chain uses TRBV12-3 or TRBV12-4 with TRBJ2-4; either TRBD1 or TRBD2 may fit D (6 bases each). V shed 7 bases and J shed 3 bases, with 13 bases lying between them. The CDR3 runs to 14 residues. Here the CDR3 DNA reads TGTGCCAGCACCTTGGGGGGCAGCAAAAACATTCAGTACTTC. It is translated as CASTLGGSKNIQYF.

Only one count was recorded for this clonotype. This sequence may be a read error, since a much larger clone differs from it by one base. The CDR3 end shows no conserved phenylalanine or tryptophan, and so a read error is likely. The CDR3 loop reads CASSLTNSGNTIYV. The CDR3 nucleotides are TGTGCCAGCAGTTTAACCAACTCTGGAAACACCATATATGTT. The gene calls are TRBV27 and TRBJ1-3, with no clear D. V was clipped by 2 bases and J by 0 bases, with 5 bases between them. The CDR3 loop spans 14 amino acids. Per germline, CDR1 MNHEY and CDR2 SMNVEV (reference sequence).

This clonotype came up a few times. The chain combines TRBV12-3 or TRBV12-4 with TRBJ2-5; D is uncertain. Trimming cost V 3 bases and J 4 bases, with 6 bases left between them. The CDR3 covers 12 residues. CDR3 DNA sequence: TGTGCCAGCAGTTTTATGTCAGAGACCCAGTACTTC. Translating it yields CASSFMSETQYF.

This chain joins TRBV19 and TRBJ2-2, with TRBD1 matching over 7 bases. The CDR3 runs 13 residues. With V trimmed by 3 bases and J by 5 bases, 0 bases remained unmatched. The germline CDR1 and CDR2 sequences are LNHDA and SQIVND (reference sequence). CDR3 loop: CASSMTGTGELFF. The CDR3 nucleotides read TGTGCCAGTAGTATGACAGGGACCGGGGAGCTGTTTTTT.

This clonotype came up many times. CDR3 nucleotide sequence: TGTGCCAGCAGTCCCTTTGGGGCGAAAAACATTCAGTACTTC. This gives the protein CASSPFGAKNIQYF. V and J are TRBV27 and TRBJ2-4; possible D gene TRBD1, 5 bases. CDR1 is MNHEY, CDR2 SMNVEV, per germline (reference sequence). The V end lost 5 bases, the J end lost 4 bases, and 12 bases lay between the germline ends. This CDR3 is 14 amino acids long.

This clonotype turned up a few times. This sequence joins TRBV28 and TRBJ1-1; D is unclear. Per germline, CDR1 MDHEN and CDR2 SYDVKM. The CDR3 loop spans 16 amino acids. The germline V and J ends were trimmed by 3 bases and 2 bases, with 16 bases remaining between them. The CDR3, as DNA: TGTGCCAGCAGTTTGTGGAGAGGCTCCCCCAACACTGAAGCTTTCTTT. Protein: CASSLWRGSPNTEAFF.

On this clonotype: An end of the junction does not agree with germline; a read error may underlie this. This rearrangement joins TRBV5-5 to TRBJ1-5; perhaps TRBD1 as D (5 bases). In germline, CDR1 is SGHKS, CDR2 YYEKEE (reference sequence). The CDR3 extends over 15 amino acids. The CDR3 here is CVSSLRVGTNQPQHF. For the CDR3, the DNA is TGTGTCAGCAGCTTAAGGGTCGGGACGAACCAGCCCCAGCATTTT.

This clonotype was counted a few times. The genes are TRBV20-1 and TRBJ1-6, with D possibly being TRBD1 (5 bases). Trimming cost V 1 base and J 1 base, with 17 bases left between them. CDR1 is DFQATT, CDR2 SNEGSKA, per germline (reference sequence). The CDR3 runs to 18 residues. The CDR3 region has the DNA TGCAGTGCTAGAGGCGGGGTGGGGGGTTTGTCCTATAATTCACCCCTCCACTTT. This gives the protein CSARGGVGGLSYNSPLHF.

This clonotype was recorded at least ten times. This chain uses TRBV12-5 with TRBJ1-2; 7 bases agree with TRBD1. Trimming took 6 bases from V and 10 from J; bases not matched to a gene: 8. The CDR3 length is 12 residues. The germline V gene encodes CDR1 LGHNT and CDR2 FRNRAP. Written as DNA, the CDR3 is TGTGCTAGTGGCCAGGGGGGACTCTACTACACCTTC. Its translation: CASGQGGLYYTF.

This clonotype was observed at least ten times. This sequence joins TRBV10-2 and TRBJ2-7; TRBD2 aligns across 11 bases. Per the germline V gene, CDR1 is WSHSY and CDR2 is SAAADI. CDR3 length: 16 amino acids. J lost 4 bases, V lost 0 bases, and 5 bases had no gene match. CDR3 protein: CASSESRASGRYEQYF. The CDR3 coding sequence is TGCGCCAGCAGTGAGTCGCGGGCTAGCGGGAGGTACGAGCAGTACTTC.

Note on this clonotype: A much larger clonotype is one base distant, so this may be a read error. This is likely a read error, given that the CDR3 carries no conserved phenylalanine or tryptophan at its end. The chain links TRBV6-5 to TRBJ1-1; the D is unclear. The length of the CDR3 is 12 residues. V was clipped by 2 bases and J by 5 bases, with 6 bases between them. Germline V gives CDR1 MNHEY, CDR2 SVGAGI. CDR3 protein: CASSYGETEAFL. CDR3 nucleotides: TGTGCCAGCAGTTACGGGGAAACTGAAGCTTTCTTA.

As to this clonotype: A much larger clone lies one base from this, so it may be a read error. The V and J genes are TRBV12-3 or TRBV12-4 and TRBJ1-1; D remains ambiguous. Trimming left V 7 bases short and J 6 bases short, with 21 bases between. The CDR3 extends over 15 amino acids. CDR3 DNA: TGTGCCAGCACCATTTCCTGGAGGGTTAACTCTGAAGCTTTCTTT. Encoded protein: CASTISWRVNSEAFF.

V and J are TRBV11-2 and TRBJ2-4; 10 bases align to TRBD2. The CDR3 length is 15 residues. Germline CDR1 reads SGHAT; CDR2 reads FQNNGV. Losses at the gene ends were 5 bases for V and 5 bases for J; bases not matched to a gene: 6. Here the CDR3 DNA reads TGTGCCAGCAGCCAAATAGGACTAGCGGAAAACATTCAGTACTTC. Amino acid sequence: CASSQIGLAENIQYF.

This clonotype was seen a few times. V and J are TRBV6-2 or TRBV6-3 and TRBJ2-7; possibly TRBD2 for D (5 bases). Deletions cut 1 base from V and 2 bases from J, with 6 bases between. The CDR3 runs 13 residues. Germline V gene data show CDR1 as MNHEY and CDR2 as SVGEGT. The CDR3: CASSYYGTYEQYF. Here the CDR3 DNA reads TGTGCCAGCAGTTACTACGGGACCTACGAGCAGTACTTC.

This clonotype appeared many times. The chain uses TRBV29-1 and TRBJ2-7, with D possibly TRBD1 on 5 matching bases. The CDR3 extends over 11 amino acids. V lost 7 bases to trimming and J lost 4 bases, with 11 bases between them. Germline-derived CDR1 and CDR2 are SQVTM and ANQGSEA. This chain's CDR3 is CSAVDSYEQYF. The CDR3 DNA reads TGCAGCGCCGTTGACAGTTACGAGCAGTACTTC.

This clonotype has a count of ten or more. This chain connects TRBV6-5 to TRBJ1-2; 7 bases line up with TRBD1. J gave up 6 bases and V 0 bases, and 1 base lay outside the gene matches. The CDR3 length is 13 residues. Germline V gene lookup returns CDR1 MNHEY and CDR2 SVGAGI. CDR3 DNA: TGTGCCAGCAGTTACTCGGGGACAGATGGCTACACCTTC. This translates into CASSYSGTDGYTF.

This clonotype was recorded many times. In DNA form, the CDR3 reads TGTGCCAGCAGCTTATCGGGGGGGCCCGAGCAGTACTTC. It translates to CASSLSGGPEQYF. The genes are TRBV7-3 and TRBJ2-7; 8 nucleotides match TRBD2. J gave up 6 bases and V 2 bases, and 3 bases lay outside the gene matches. Germline V lookup: CDR1 SGHTA, CDR2 FQGTGA. CDR3 size: 13 residues.

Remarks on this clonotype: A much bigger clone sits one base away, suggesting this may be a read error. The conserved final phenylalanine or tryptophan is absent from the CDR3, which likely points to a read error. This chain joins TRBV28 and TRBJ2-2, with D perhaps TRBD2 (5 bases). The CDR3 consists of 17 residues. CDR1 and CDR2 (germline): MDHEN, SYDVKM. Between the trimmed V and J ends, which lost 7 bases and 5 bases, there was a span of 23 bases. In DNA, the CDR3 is TGTGCCAGCAACCTCCCCCTGGGCGCGAGAGGGACCGGGGAGCTGTTTTTG. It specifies CASNLPLGARGTGELFL.

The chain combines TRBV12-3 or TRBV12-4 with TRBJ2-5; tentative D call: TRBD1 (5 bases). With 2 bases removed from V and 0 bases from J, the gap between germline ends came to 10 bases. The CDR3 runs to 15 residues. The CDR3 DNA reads TGTGCCAGCAGTTTATCAGGGATCAACCAAGAGACCCAGTACTTC. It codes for CASSLSGINQETQYF.

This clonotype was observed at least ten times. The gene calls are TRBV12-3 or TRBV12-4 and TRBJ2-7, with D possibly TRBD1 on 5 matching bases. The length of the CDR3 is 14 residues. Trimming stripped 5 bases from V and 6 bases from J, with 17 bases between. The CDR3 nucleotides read TGTGCCAGCAGTCCTGGACACGTCTCCGCCGAGCAGTACTTC. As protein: CASSPGHVSAEQYF.

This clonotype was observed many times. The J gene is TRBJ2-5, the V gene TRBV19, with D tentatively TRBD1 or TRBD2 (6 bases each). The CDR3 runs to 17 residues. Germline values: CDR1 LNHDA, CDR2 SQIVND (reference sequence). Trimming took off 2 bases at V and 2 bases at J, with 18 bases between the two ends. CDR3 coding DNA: TGTGCCAGTAGTATAAAAGGAGGGACAAAGATGCAAGAGACCCAGTACTTC. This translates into CASSIKGGTKMQETQYF.

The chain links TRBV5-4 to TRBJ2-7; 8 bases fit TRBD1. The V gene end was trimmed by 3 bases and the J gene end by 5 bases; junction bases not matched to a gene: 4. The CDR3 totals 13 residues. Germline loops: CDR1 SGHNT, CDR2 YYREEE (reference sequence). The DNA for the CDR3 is TGTGCCAGCAGCTCGCCGACAGGGGACGAGCAGTACTTC. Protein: CASSSPTGDEQYF.

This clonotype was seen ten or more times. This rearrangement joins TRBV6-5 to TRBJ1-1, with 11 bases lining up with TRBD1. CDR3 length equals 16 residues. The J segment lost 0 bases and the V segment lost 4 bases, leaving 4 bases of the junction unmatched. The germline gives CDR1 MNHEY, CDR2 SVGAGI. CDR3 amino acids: CASSSGTGGLNTEAFF. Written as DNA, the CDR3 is TGTGCCAGCAGTTCCGGGACAGGGGGACTGAACACTGAAGCTTTCTTT.

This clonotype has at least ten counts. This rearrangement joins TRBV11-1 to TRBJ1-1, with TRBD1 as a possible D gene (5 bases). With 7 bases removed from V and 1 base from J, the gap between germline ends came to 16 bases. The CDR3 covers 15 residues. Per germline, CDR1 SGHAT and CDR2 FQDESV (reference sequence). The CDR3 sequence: CASTLLDDRNTEAFF. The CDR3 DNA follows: TGTGCCAGCACACTTCTCGATGACAGGAACACTGAAGCTTTCTTT.

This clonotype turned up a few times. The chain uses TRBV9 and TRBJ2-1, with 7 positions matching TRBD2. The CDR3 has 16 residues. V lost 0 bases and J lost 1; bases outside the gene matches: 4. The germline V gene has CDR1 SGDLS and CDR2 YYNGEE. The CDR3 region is CASSVAYGGSYNEQFF. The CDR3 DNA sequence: TGTGCCAGCAGCGTAGCTTACGGGGGGTCCTACAATGAGCAGTTCTTC. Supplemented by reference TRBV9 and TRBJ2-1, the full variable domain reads DSGVTQTPKHLITATGQRVTLRCSPRSGDLSVYWYQQSLDQGLQFLIQYYNGEERAKGNILERFSAQQFPDLHSELNLSSLELGDSALYFCASSVAYGGSYNEQFFGPGTRLTVL.

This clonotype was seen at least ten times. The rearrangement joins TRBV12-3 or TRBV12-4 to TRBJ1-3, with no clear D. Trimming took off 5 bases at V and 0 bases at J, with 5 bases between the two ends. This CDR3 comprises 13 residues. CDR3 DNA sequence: TGTGCCAGCAGTCCCAGCTCTGGAAACACCATATATTTT. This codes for CASSPSSGNTIYF.

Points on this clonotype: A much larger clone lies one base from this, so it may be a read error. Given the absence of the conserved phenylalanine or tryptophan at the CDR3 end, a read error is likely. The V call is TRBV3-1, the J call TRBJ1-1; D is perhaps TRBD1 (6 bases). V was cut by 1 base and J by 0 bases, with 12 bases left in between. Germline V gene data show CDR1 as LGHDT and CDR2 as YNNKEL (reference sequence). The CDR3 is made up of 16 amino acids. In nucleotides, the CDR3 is TGTGCCAGCAGCCAAGGAGGGGGGAGACTGAACACTGAAGCTTTCTAT. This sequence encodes CASSQGGGRLNTEAFY.

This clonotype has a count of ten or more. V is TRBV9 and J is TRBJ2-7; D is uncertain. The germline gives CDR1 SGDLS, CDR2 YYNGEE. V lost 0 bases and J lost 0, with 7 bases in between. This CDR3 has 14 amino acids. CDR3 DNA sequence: TGTGCCAGCAGCGTAGCGGCGAGCTCCTACGAGCAGTACTTC. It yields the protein CASSVAASSYEQYF.

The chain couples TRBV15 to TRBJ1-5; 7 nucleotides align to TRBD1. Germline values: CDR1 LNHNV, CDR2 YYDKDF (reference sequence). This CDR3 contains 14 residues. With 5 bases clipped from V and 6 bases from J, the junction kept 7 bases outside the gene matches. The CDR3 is CATSGNRGGQPQHF. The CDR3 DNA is TGTGCCACCAGCGGAAACAGGGGCGGTCAGCCCCAGCATTTT. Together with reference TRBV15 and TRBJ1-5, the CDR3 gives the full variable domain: DAMVIQNPRYQVTQFGKPVTLSCSQTLNHNVMYWYQQKSSQAPKLLFHYYDKDFNNEADTPDNFQSRRPNTSFCFLDIRSPGLGDTAMYLCATSGNRGGQPQHFGDGTRLSIL.